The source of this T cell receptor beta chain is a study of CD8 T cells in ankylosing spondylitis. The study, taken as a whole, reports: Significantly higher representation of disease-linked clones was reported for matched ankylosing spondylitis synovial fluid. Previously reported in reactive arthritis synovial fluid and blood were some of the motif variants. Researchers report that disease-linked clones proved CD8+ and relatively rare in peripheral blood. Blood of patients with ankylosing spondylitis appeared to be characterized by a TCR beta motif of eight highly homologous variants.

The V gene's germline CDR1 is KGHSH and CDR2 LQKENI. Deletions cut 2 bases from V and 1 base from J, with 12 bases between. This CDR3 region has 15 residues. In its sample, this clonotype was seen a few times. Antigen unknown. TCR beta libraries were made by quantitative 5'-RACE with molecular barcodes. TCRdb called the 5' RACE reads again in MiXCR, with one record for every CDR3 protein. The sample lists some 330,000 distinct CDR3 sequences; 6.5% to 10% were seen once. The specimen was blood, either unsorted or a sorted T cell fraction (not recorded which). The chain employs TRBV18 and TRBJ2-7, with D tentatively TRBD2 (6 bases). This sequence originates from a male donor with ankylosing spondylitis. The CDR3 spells CASSPRRVSSYEQYF. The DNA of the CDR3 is TGTGCCAGCTCACCAAGGAGGGTTTCGTCCTACGAGCAGTACTTC.